The next 15 T cell receptor beta chains were all read from a single sample in a study of T cells in Graves' hyperthyroidism and ophthalmopathy. The source material, RNA transcripts, was used to amplify TCR beta CDR3 regions. With the HTBI primer set, the TCR CDR3 went through a first round of RT-PCR. TCRdb used MiXCR to reprocess the multiplex PCR reads, holding one entry per CDR3 protein. This table has approximately 490,000 distinct CDR3 sequences, 22% appearing once. The sequenced material came from blood. The receptor set was obtained from a woman in her seventies with Graves' ophthalmopathy.

This clonotype turned up a few times. The V gene is TRBV24-1, the J gene TRBJ1-1, with no clear D. CDR3 size: 12 residues. The germline gives CDR1 KGHDR, CDR2 SFDVKD. V lost 5 bases, J lost 2 bases, and 5 bases lay in between. This CDR3 is CATSGINTEAFF. As DNA, the CDR3 is TGTGCCACCAGTGGAATAAACACTGAAGCTTTCTTT.

There are a few counts of this clonotype. Here the CDR3 reads CASSFSGRGSGELFF. The DNA for the CDR3 is TGTGCCAGCAGCTTTAGCGGGAGAGGATCCGGGGAGCTGTTTTTT. This chain links TRBV7-8 with TRBJ2-2; TRBD2 matches at 9 bases. CDR3 size: 15 residues. Unmatched junction bases numbered 5, after V lost 3 bases and J lost 6 bases. Germline V CDR1 and CDR2: SGHVS, FQNEAQ.

This rearrangement joins TRBV20-1 to TRBJ1-4; no definite D call. Germline V gives CDR1 DFQATT, CDR2 SNEGSKA (reference sequence). V was shortened by 5 bases and J by 8 bases, with 18 bases between the two germline ends. The CDR3 length is 14 residues. CDR3 sequence (DNA): TGCAGTGCTCCGAGAAGGACCCTAAGGGAAAAACTGTTTTTT. Translation gives CSAPRRTLREKLFF.

This clonotype turned up a few times. CDR3 sequence reads: CASSFSSDTEAFF. The CDR3 DNA sequence: TGTGCCAGCAGTTTTTCTTCAGACACTGAAGCTTTCTTT. J is TRBJ1-1 and V is TRBV12-3 or TRBV12-4; D is ambiguous. The CDR3 has 13 amino acids. Between the trimmed V and J ends, which lost 3 bases and 3 bases, there was a span of 8 bases.

This clonotype was picked up a small number of times. CDR3 nucleotide sequence: TGCGCCAGCAACGGCGGGGCGAACACCGGGGAGCTGTTTTTT. Amino acid sequence: CASNGGANTGELFF. The chain has TRBV10-1 and TRBJ2-2, with D tentatively TRBD2 (6 bases). The CDR3 contains 14 residues. From germline, CDR1 is WNHNN and CDR2 SYGVQD (reference sequence). V was shortened by 7 bases and J by 0 bases, with 9 bases between the two germline ends.

This clonotype was seen at least ten times. J is TRBJ2-2 and V is TRBV7-9; a possible D gene is TRBD1 (5 bases). CDR3 length equals 13 residues. The V gene lost 3 bases and the J gene lost 5 bases, with 7 bases spanning the gap. CDR1 and CDR2 (germline): SEHNR, FQNEAQ (reference sequence). CDR3 loop: CASSFKGTGELFF. The CDR3 DNA reads TGTGCCAGCAGCTTTAAGGGGACCGGGGAGCTGTTTTTT.

This clonotype was seen at least ten times. The chain combines TRBV9 with TRBJ2-2; D not certain. The ends were cut back, 0 bases at V and 0 bases at J, with 9 bases in the middle. The CDR3 covers 16 residues. Germline V gene sequence: CDR1 SGDLS, CDR2 YYNGEE. The CDR3 sequence is CASSVVGSANTGELFF. In DNA, the CDR3 is TGTGCCAGCAGCGTAGTCGGGTCCGCGAACACCGGGGAGCTGTTTTTT.

This clonotype came up many times. For the CDR3, the DNA is TGTGCCAGCAGCCCTCCACACACCGGGGAGCTGTTTTTT. Its translation: CASSPPHTGELFF. The J gene is TRBJ2-2, the V gene TRBV11-2; D is unclear. CDR1 is SGHAT and CDR2 is FQNNGV in the germline V gene. The V end lost 5 bases, the J end lost 3 bases, and 7 bases lay between the germline ends. The CDR3 is 13 amino acids. Combining the CDR3 with reference TRBV11-2 and TRBJ2-2 gives the whole variable domain EAGVAQSPRYKIIEKRQSVAFWCNPISGHATLYWYQQILGQGPKLLIQFQNNGVVDDSQLPKDRFSAERLKGVDSTLKIQPAKLEDSAVYLCASSPPHTGELFFGEGSRLTVL.

The chain uses TRBV6-1 and TRBJ2-1, with D hard to call. CDR1 and CDR2 from the germline V gene are MNHNS and SASEGT. CDR3 size: 16 residues. Deletions cut 5 bases from V and 0 bases from J, with 14 bases between. The CDR3 DNA sequence: TGTGCCAGCAGTTTTCCGGGCCGCAGCTCCTACAATGAGCAGTTCTTC. It translates to CASSFPGRSSYNEQFF.

There are many counts of this clonotype. The chain combines TRBV7-3 with TRBJ2-3; 7 positions match TRBD2. Germline trimming cut 3 bases from V and 2 bases from J; bases unmatched to any gene: 5. This CDR3 region has 15 residues. Germline CDR1 reads SGHTA; CDR2 reads FQGTGA. CDR3 loop: CASSFEGGPTDTQYF. The CDR3 DNA reads as TGTGCCAGCAGCTTCGAGGGAGGGCCCACAGATACGCAGTATTTT. The complete variable domain, with remaining parts taken from reference TRBV7-3 and TRBJ2-3, reads GAGVSQTPSNKVTEKGKYVELRCDPISGHTALYWYRQSLGQGPEFLIYFQGTGAADDSGLPNDRFFAVRPEGSVSTLKIQRTERGDSAVYLCASSFEGGPTDTQYFGPGTRLTVL.

This clonotype was seen a handful of times. The rearrangement links TRBV5-1 to TRBJ2-5; 9 nucleotides line up with TRBD2. CDR1 and CDR2 from the germline V gene are SGHRS and YFSETQ. Trimming removed 3 bases from V and 3 bases from J; junction bases left unmatched: 3. CDR3 length equals 14 residues. The CDR3 sequence is CASSSTSGKETQYF. The DNA for the CDR3 is TGCGCCAGCAGCTCGACTAGCGGTAAAGAGACCCAGTACTTC.

The V and J genes are TRBV6-6 and TRBJ1-1, with D tentatively TRBD1 (5 bases). Germline CDR1 reads MNHNY; CDR2 reads SVGAGI (reference sequence). V gave up 0 bases and J gave up 2 bases, with 13 bases separating them. The CDR3 extends over 16 amino acids. CDR3 loop: CASSYSGTSFNTEAFF. CDR3 DNA: TGTGCCAGCAGTTACTCCGGGACCTCCTTTAACACTGAAGCTTTCTTT.

This clonotype was recorded at least ten times. V gene TRBV6-6 combines with J gene TRBJ1-2, with D possibly matching TRBD1 (5 bases). Trimming pared 2 bases from V and 4 bases from J, leaving 8 bases between. CDR1 and CDR2 from the germline V gene are MNHNY and SVGAGI (reference sequence). The CDR3 length is 13 residues. The CDR3 spells CASSYGHGYGYTF. In DNA, the CDR3 is TGTGCCAGCAGTTACGGACATGGCTATGGCTACACCTTC.

This clonotype was recorded a few times. The chain couples TRBV27 to TRBJ2-7; 8 positions match TRBD1. The germline V gene has CDR1 MNHEY and CDR2 SMNVEV (reference sequence). The CDR3 contains 15 residues. Unmatched junction bases numbered 9, after V lost 0 bases and J lost 8 bases. The chain's CDR3 is CASSLSQGASFQQYF. The CDR3 DNA follows: TGTGCCAGCAGTTTATCCCAGGGGGCAAGTTTCCAGCAGTACTTC.

The chain links TRBV5-1 to TRBJ2-7; 8 nucleotides align to TRBD2. V lost 4 bases, J lost 3 bases, and 3 bases stayed unmatched. This CDR3 has 13 residues. Germline values: CDR1 SGHRS, CDR2 YFSETQ. CDR3 coding DNA: TGCGCCAGCAGCCCGGGACTAGGCTACGAGCAGTACTTC. As protein: CASSPGLGYEQYF.